One and the same sample provided the 12 T cell receptor beta chains below, sequenced in a study of T-cell memory formation after mild COVID-19. TCRdb analysed the 5' RACE reads with MiXCR anew, one entry per CDR3 protein. The sample comprises 300,000 to 400,000 distinct CDR3 sequences, 10% to 15% of which are singletons, and around 21% rests with the top ten. The sequenced material came from PBMCs or a T cell subset sorted from them (not recorded which). The origin of the receptors is a man between 18 and 35 years old who had mild COVID-19 (a few samples of this study predate the infection). Cell type and time point are not known.

The chain recombines TRBV7-2 with TRBJ1-6; D is unclear. The germline V and J ends were trimmed by 1 base and 7 bases, with 11 bases remaining between them. Germline-derived CDR1 and CDR2 are SGHTA and FQGNSA. This CDR3 has 15 residues. For the CDR3, the DNA is TGTGCCAGCAGCTTAGGCGCCAGGACGAATTCACCCCTCCACTTT. This translates into CASSLGARTNSPLHF.

The J gene is TRBJ2-2, the V gene TRBV6-5, with a possible D match to TRBD2 (5 bases). The germline gives CDR1 MNHEY, CDR2 SVGAGI. Between the trimmed V and J ends, which lost 6 bases and 1 base, there was a span of 12 bases. The CDR3 extends over 15 amino acids. CDR3 in DNA: TGTGCCAGCAGACATACCCGGGAGAACACCGGGGAGCTGTTTTTT. It specifies CASRHTRENTGELFF.

This clonotype was picked up many times. V and J are TRBV6-5 and TRBJ2-7, with TRBD2 identical over 8 bases. V shed 9 bases and J 2 bases; nucleotides not matched to a gene: 3. Germline values: CDR1 MNHEY, CDR2 SVGAGI. This CDR3 has 12 residues. The CDR3 here is CASRGLAYEQYF. The CDR3 nucleotides read TGTGCCAGTAGGGGACTAGCCTACGAGCAGTACTTC.

This clonotype was found a few times. This sequence joins TRBV6-2 or TRBV6-3 and TRBJ1-5, with D uncertain. CDR1 is MNHEY, CDR2 SVGEGT, per germline. Trimming cost V 2 bases and J 5 bases, with 4 bases left between them. This CDR3 region has 12 residues. The CDR3 nucleotides are TGTGCCAGCAGTTACCGCCATCAGCCCCAGCATTTT. Translated: CASSYRHQPQHF.

This clonotype was picked up a small number of times. The chain couples TRBV5-6 to TRBJ1-2; D possibly corresponds to TRBD1 (6 bases). Trimming removed 2 bases at V and 0 bases at J, with 14 bases between. Germline V gene sequence: CDR1 SGHDT, CDR2 YYEEEE. This CDR3 has 16 amino acids. CDR3 residues: CASSFGAGGTNYGYTF. CDR3 bases: TGTGCCAGCAGCTTTGGGGCTGGGGGCACTAACTATGGCTACACCTTC.

With regard to this clonotype: With a much larger clone just one base away, this may be a read error. V is TRBV3-1 and J is TRBJ2-3, with D hard to call. The CDR3 is 15 residues long. The V end was cut by 4 bases, the J end by 6 bases, with 17 bases between. Germline CDR1 is LGHDT and CDR2 is YNNKEL (reference sequence). The DNA of the CDR3 is TGTGCCAGCAGCCCGTGGGCCATCGGAAGTGATACGCAGTATTTT. It translates to CASSPWAIGSDTQYF.

This clonotype occurred a few times. This chain links TRBV15 with TRBJ1-2; D is uncertain. Trimming pared 2 bases from V and 1 base from J, leaving 5 bases between. Germline V gives CDR1 LNHNV, CDR2 YYDKDF (reference sequence). The CDR3 runs 13 residues. CDR3 in amino acids: CATSRLINYGYTF. CDR3 DNA: TGTGCCACCAGCAGATTGATTAACTATGGCTACACCTTC.

This clonotype was observed many times. This chain links TRBV29-1 with TRBJ2-1; tentatively, D is TRBD2 (7 bases). The CDR3 covers 13 residues. The germline V gene encodes CDR1 SQVTM and CDR2 ANQGSEA. V was cut by 5 bases and J by 7 bases, with 15 bases left in between. CDR3 sequence (DNA): TGCAGCGTTTGGGGGGGCCACGGGAATGAGCAGTTCTTC. Its protein product is CSVWGGHGNEQFF.

The rearrangement links TRBV6-5 to TRBJ2-1, with 8 positions matching TRBD2. Germline V CDR1 and CDR2: MNHEY, SVGAGI. V dropped 4 bases and J dropped 5; count of bases not matched to a gene: 10. The CDR3 runs to 16 residues. CDR3 amino acids: CASSSPGGGTDNEQFF. CDR3 nucleotide sequence: TGTGCCAGCAGTTCCCCCGGGGGGGGGACCGACAATGAGCAGTTCTTC.

This clonotype was observed a handful of times. CDR3 sequence: CASSFGQGRADTQYF. DNA for the CDR3: TGTGCCAGCAGCTTCGGACAGGGGAGGGCAGATACGCAGTATTTT. The chain combines TRBV7-9 with TRBJ2-3; TRBD1 matches 9 bases. Germline assignment: CDR1 SEHNR and CDR2 FQNEAQ (reference sequence). After removal of 3 bases from V and 4 bases from J, the junction contained 5 bases not matched to a gene. The CDR3 extends over 15 amino acids. Using reference TRBV7-9 and TRBJ2-3 for the parts outside the CDR3, the full variable domain is DTGVSQNPRHKITKRGQNVTFRCDPISEHNRLYWYRQTLGQGPEFLTYFQNEAQLEKSRLLSDRFSAERPKGSFSTLEIQRTEQGDSAMYLCASSFGQGRADTQYFGPGTRLTVL.

In its sample, this clonotype was seen a few times. V gene TRBV4-1 combines with J gene TRBJ2-3; the match to TRBD1 covers 9 bases. The CDR3 is made up of 18 amino acids. With 0 bases clipped from V and 6 bases from J, the junction kept 13 bases outside the gene matches. CDR1 and CDR2 from the germline V gene are MGHRA and YSYEKL. The CDR3 reads CASSQDLGGTGSMDTQYF. The DNA of the CDR3 is TGCGCCAGCAGCCAAGATTTGGGGGGGACAGGGTCAATGGATACGCAGTATTTT.

This chain links TRBV7-9 with TRBJ1-2; unclear D gene. V lost 1 base to trimming and J lost 4 bases, with 10 bases between them. The CDR3 covers 14 residues. From germline, CDR1 is SEHNR and CDR2 FQNEAQ (reference sequence). The CDR3 sequence: CASSLVVGGYGYTF. As DNA, the CDR3 is TGTGCCAGCAGCTTAGTTGTCGGAGGCTATGGCTACACCTTC.